These T cell receptor beta chains were read from a single sample in a study of cytomegalovirus exposure and HLA in healthy donors. Clones were sequenced by immunoSEQ multiplex PCR, and TCRdb holds only the in-frame ones, with some missing. This repertoire shows 150,000 to 200,000 clones, 70% to 80% found once; its top ten account for 9.7%. The specimen was PBMCs. All receptors come from a man aged 18 to 30 in good health and CMV-seropositive. The CDR3 runs from the conserved cysteine through the conserved F or W. Each record gives: J gene, D gene, V gene, clone size, CDR3 protein, CDR3 DNA. The D gene is left open where the match is weak. Expanded clones get a size class; other rows say once, few or many, or leave the size out.

TRBJ2-7 TRBD2 TRBV6-1 many CASSENPSGSYEQYF TGTGCCAGCAGTGAAAACCCTAGCGGCTCCTACGAGCAGTACTTC
TRBJ2-5 TRBD2 TRBV6-5 NA CASSYSRTRETQYF TGTGCCAGCAGTTACTCGCGGACTAGAGAGACCCAGTACTTC
TRBJ1-2 TRBD1 TRBV4-2 few CASSQGMGLTGEMSYTF TGTGCCAGCAGCCAAGGTATGGGGCTGACAGGGGAAATGAGCTACACCTTC
TRBJ2-7 TRBD1 TRBV7-9 few CASSFSGGGYEQYF TGTGCCAGCAGCTTTTCAGGGGGCGGATACGAGCAGTACTTC
TRBJ2-1 TRBD2 TRBV7-7 few CASSPNPGLAGGNEQFF TGTGCCAGCAGCCCTAACCCGGGACTAGCGGGAGGAAATGAGCAGTTCTTC
TRBJ1-1 NA TRBV6-1 NA CASMGASGNTEAFF TGTGCCAGCATGGGGGCATCGGGGAACACTGAAGCTTTCTTT
TRBJ2-7 NA TRBV14 NA CASSQVGFYEQYF TGTGCCAGCAGCCAAGTTGGCTTCTACGAGCAGTACTTC
TRBJ2-5 NA TRBV11-2 NA CASSLGTASLETQYF TGTGCCAGCAGCTTAGGGACAGCTTCTTTGGAGACCCAGTACTTC
TRBJ1-1 NA TRBV29-1 NA CSGRQIMNTEAFF TGCAGCGGACGACAGATCATGAACACTGAAGCTTTCTTT
TRBJ1-1 TRBD1 TRBV5-4 NA CASSPRTGGYSEAFF TGTGCCAGCAGCCCCCGGACAGGGGGCTACAGTGAAGCTTTCTTT
TRBJ1-1 NA TRBV5-5 NA CASSLQTEAFF TGTGCCAGCAGCCTACAGACTGAAGCTTTCTTT
TRBJ2-7 NA TRBV7-8 few CASSLRSFGKGYF TGTGCCAGCAGCCTCCGGTCCTTCGGGAAGGGGTACTTC
TRBJ2-1 NA TRBV29-1 NA CSAGLGNEQFF TGCAGCGCGGGGTTGGGCAATGAGCAGTTCTTC
TRBJ2-2 NA TRBV5-1 few CASSLDSTNTGELFF TGCGCCAGCAGCTTGGATTCTACGAACACCGGGGAGCTGTTTTTT
TRBJ1-5 NA TRBV6-1 NA CASRQGLNQPQHF TGTGCCAGCCGGCAGGGCCTCAATCAGCCCCAGCATTTT
TRBJ1-6 NA TRBV4-1 NA CASSQGRRSPLHF TGCGCCAGCAGCCAAGGCAGGAGGTCACCCCTCCACTTT
TRBJ2-7 TRBD1 TRBV7-9 NA CASSHKDRGLYEQYF TGTGCCAGCAGCCACAAGGACAGGGGGCTATACGAGCAGTACTTC
TRBJ2-1 TRBD2 TRBV23-1 NA CASSRLGGSPYNEQFF TGCGCCAGCAGTCGGCTGGGCGGGAGTCCCTACAATGAGCAGTTCTTC
TRBJ2-5 TRBD1 TRBV27 few CASSPDRTGGWGLAETQYF TGTGCCAGCAGTCCCGATAGGACAGGGGGCTGGGGTTTAGCGGAGACCCAGTACTTC
TRBJ2-5 NA TRBV5-1 once CASSLYLADQETQYF TGCGCCAGCAGTCTCTATTTGGCGGACCAAGAGACCCAGTACTTC
TRBJ2-7 TRBD1 TRBV11-2 NA CASSAATGVSEQYF TGTGCCAGCAGCGCCGCGACAGGGGTGTCCGAGCAGTACTTC
TRBJ1-2 NA TRBV6-5 NA CASTTGIKAYGYTF TGTGCCAGCACCACAGGAATTAAAGCGTATGGCTACACCTTC
TRBJ1-5 NA TRBV4-2 NA CASSSPAEYNQPQHF TGTGCCAGCAGCTCCCCGGCGGAATACAATCAGCCCCAGCATTTT
TRBJ2-3 TRBD1 TRBV27 once CASSPTGVRSTDTQYF TGTGCCAGCAGTCCTACAGGGGTAAGAAGCACAGATACGCAGTATTTT
TRBJ2-7 NA TRBV9 NA CASSPPSNTQEQYF TGTGCCAGCAGCCCCCCCAGTAATACGCAGGAGCAGTACTTC
TRBJ1-1 NA TRBV13 NA CASSPSGDTEAFF TGTGCCAGCAGCCCTTCCGGGGACACTGAAGCTTTCTTT
TRBJ2-6 TRBD1 TRBV5-1 NA CASWGTGGLSGANGLTF TGCGCCAGCTGGGGGACAGGGGGCCTCTCTGGGGCCAACGGCCTGACTTTC
TRBJ2-4 TRBD2 TRBV7-9 NA CASSLVGQAGGPFKNSQYF TGTGCCAGCAGCTTAGTTGGGCAAGCGGGAGGGCCTTTCAAAAACAGTCAGTACTTC
TRBJ2-1 TRBD2 TRBV10-3 NA CAIREREVYNEQFF TGTGCCATCAGAGAGCGGGAGGTCTACAATGAGCAGTTCTTC
TRBJ2-7 NA TRBV27 NA CASRVTSPRYEQYF TGTGCCAGCAGAGTGACTAGTCCCCGATACGAGCAGTACTTC
TRBJ1-4 NA TRBV5-6 NA CASSSEWQGWSEKLFF TGTGCCAGCAGCTCCGAATGGCAGGGATGGAGTGAAAAACTGTTTTTT
TRBJ2-3 NA TRBV4-1 once CASSLKTVTSTDTQYF TGCGCCAGCAGCCTTAAGACAGTAACTAGCACAGATACGCAGTATTTT
TRBJ1-5 TRBD1 TRBV30 NA CAWSSTGGNQPQHF TGTGCCTGGAGTTCCACAGGGGGCAATCAGCCCCAGCATTTT